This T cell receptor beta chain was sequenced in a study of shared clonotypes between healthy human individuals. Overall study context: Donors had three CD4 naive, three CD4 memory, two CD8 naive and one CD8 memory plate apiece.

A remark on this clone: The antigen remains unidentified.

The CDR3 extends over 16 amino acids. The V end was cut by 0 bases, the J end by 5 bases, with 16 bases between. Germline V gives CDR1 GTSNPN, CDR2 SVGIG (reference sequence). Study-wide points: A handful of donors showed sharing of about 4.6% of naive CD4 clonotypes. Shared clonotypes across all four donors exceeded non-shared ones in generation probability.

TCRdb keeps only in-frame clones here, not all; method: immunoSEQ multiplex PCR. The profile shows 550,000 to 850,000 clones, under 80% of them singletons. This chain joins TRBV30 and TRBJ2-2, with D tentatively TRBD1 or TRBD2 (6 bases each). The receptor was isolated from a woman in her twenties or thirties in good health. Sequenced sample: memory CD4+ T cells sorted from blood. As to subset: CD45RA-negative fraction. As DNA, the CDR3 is TGTGCCTGGAGTGTTTTGGGGGGCTCTTTTACCGGGGAGCTGTTTTTT. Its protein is CAWSVLGGSFTGELFF.